This T cell receptor (beta chain) was profiled in a study of cytomegalovirus exposure and HLA in healthy donors. Study context: Both the approximately 130 validation repertoires and the 550 to 750 first-cohort repertoires used the same platform, as reported by a later analysis. Whole-study findings and limits: Overall, approximately 150 TCR beta chains were annotated as cytomegalovirus-associated. It was confirmed in vitro that a few of the CMV-associated chains were specific for CMV antigens. First-cohort TCR clusters were later found to tend to co-occur in the 120 or so validation repertoires.

This CDR3 contains 18 residues. Germline assignment: CDR1 LGHNA and CDR2 YSLEER. V shed 1 base and J 4 bases; nucleotides not matched to a gene: 14. As for this clone: Its specificity is unknown.

Assay: immunoSEQ multiplex PCR; the TCRdb copy retains only in-frame clones and omits some. The sample carries approximately 90,000 clones, roughly 92% recorded once. Sequencing used PBMCs. The gene calls are TRBV4-3 and TRBJ2-3, with 7 bases that match TRBD1. This TCR was recovered from a woman in her 30s in good health and CMV-seropositive. This chain's CDR3 is CASSQAYRGVFSADTQYF. The CDR3 DNA sequence: TGCGCCAGCAGCCAAGCTTACAGGGGAGTCTTTAGTGCAGATACGCAGTATTTT.